This T cell receptor (beta chain) was documented in a study of radiation and T cells in renal cell carcinoma. Findings of the study overall: From baseline, blood top tumor clonotypes peaked at 2 weeks post-radiation.

The method was immunoSEQ multiplex PCR; TCRdb's version includes in-frame clones alone and lacks a portion of them. The table records roughly 150,000 clones, over 80% of them present only once. Concerning this clone: Antigen unknown.

Time point of the sample: blood 2 weeks post-SBRT. The treatment here: 15 Gy SBRT to primary tumor, nephrectomy 4 weeks later. CDR1 and CDR2 (germline): LNHDA, SQIVND (reference sequence). This CDR3 comprises 15 residues. With 3 bases removed from V and 6 bases from J, the gap between germline ends came to 17 bases. This rearrangement joins TRBV19 to TRBJ1-1, with D perhaps TRBD1 (5 bases). This receptor was identified in a woman aged 45 to 65 with renal cell carcinoma. The source was blood, collected from a patient whose treatment included radiotherapy and nephrectomy. CDR3 in DNA: TGTGCCAGTAGTATTCTCGGGGGTGGGAAGGCTGAAGCTTTCTTT. Protein: CASSILGGGKAEAFF. Full variable domain (missing parts from reference TRBV19 and TRBJ1-1): DGGITQSPKYLFRKEGQNVTLSCEQNLNHDAMYWYRQDPGQGLRLIYYSQIVNDFQKGDIAEGYSVSREKKESFPLTVTSAQKNPTAFYLCASSILGGGKAEAFFGQGTRLTVV.